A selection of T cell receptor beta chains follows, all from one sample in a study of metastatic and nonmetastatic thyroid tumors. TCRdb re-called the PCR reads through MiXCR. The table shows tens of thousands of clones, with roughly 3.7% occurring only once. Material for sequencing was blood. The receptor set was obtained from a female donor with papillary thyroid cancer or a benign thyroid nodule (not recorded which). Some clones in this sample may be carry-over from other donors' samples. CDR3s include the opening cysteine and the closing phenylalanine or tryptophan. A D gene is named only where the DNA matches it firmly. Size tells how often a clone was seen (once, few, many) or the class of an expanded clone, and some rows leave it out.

CDR3aa: CASSPRPGLAENTGELFF
CDR3nt: TGTGCCAGCAGCCCTCGGCCAGGACTAGCGGAGAACACCGGGGAGCTGTTTTTT
abundance: many
v_gene: TRBV11-3
d_gene: TRBD2
j_gene: TRBJ2-2

CDR3aa: CSARFPGGADGYTF
CDR3nt: TGCAGTGCTAGATTCCCAGGGGGCGCGGATGGCTACACCTTC
abundance: many
v_gene: TRBV20-1
d_gene: TRBD1
j_gene: TRBJ1-2

CDR3aa: CASSIQDGADTQYF
CDR3nt: TGTGCCAGTAGTATCCAGGACGGTGCAGATACGCAGTATTTT
abundance: .
v_gene: TRBV19
d_gene: .
j_gene: TRBJ2-3

CDR3aa: CASSSCPGQGSLGSEKLFF
CDR3nt: TGTGCCAGCAGCTCCTGCCCGGGTCAGGGGTCGCTAGGAAGTGAAAAACTGTTTTTT
abundance: few
v_gene: TRBV7-6
d_gene: .
j_gene: TRBJ1-4

CDR3aa: CASSPSGITNEQFF
CDR3nt: TGTGCCAGCAGCCCCTCCGGGATTACAAATGAGCAGTTCTTC
abundance: .
v_gene: TRBV6-2/TRBV6-3
d_gene: .
j_gene: TRBJ2-1

CDR3aa: CAWSVGLSGANVLTF
CDR3nt: TGTGCCTGGAGTGTAGGGCTCTCTGGGGCCAACGTCCTGACTTTC
abundance: many
v_gene: TRBV30
d_gene: .
j_gene: TRBJ2-6

CDR3aa: CSVENWGPGGARTEAFF
CDR3nt: TGCAGCGTTGAAAATTGGGGACCGGGGGGGGCACGGACTGAAGCTTTCTTT
abundance: many
v_gene: TRBV29-1
d_gene: .
j_gene: TRBJ1-1

CDR3aa: CASSFAGGTYEQYF
CDR3nt: TGTGCCAGCAGTTTTGCGGGAGGTACCTACGAGCAGTACTTC
abundance: few
v_gene: TRBV12-3/TRBV12-4
d_gene: TRBD2
j_gene: TRBJ2-7

CDR3aa: CASRGDRGKPYEQYF
CDR3nt: TGTGCCAGCAGGGGGGACAGGGGAAAACCCTACGAGCAGTACTTC
abundance: few
v_gene: TRBV2
d_gene: TRBD1
j_gene: TRBJ2-7

CDR3aa: CSATRVNTGELFF
CDR3nt: TGCAGTGCCACTAGGGTGAACACCGGGGAGCTGTTTTTT
abundance: .
v_gene: TRBV20-1
d_gene: .
j_gene: TRBJ2-2

CDR3aa: CASSFGGAEQYF
CDR3nt: TGTGCCAGCAGCTTCGGCGGCGCGGAGCAGTACTTC
abundance: many
v_gene: TRBV7-9
d_gene: .
j_gene: TRBJ2-7

CDR3aa: CASSYSGQGGNQPQHF
CDR3nt: TGTGCCAGCAGTTACTCGGGACAGGGAGGCAATCAGCCCCAGCATTTT
abundance: few
v_gene: TRBV6-5
d_gene: TRBD1
j_gene: TRBJ1-5

CDR3aa: CASSRQGNYGYAF
CDR3nt: TGTGCCAGCAGTCGACAGGGGAACTATGGCTACGCATTC
abundance: .
v_gene: TRBV2
d_gene: TRBD1
j_gene: TRBJ1-2

CDR3aa: CASSDRGNTEAFF
CDR3nt: TGTGCCAGTAGTGACAGGGGGAACACTGAAGCTTTCTTT
abundance: many
v_gene: TRBV19
d_gene: TRBD1
j_gene: TRBJ1-1

CDR3aa: CASSRGQKNGYTF
CDR3nt: TGTGCCAGCAGCCGGGGACAGAAGAATGGCTACACCTTC
abundance: .
v_gene: TRBV3-1
d_gene: TRBD1
j_gene: TRBJ1-2

CDR3aa: CATSPQGLAGVEQYF
CDR3nt: TGTGCCACTAGTCCGCAGGGACTAGCGGGAGTCGAGCAGTATTTT
abundance: few
v_gene: TRBV19
d_gene: TRBD2
j_gene: TRBJ2-3

CDR3aa: CASSLFWTTSSYEQYF
CDR3nt: TGTGCCAGCAGTCTATTCTGGACAACCTCATCCTACGAGCAGTACTTC
abundance: medium-sized
v_gene: TRBV27
d_gene: .
j_gene: TRBJ2-7

CDR3aa: CASSAQGGRTEAFF
CDR3nt: TGTGCCAGCAGTGCCCAGGGAGGGAGGACTGAAGCTTTCTTT
abundance: few
v_gene: TRBV27
d_gene: .
j_gene: TRBJ1-1

CDR3aa: CASSLAGVLYNEQFF
CDR3nt: TGTGCCAGCAGCTTGGCGGGAGTACTATACAATGAGCAGTTCTTC
abundance: many
v_gene: TRBV5-5
d_gene: .
j_gene: TRBJ2-1

CDR3aa: CSALVKETQYF
CDR3nt: TGCAGTGCCCTGGTGAAAGAGACCCAGTACTTC
abundance: .
v_gene: TRBV20-1
d_gene: .
j_gene: TRBJ2-5

CDR3aa: CASSLSGSYEQYF
CDR3nt: TGTGCCAGCAGCTTATCCGGCTCCTACGAGCAGTACTTC
abundance: many
v_gene: TRBV7-9
d_gene: .
j_gene: TRBJ2-7

CDR3aa: CACQTGLTEAFF
CDR3nt: TGTGCCTGCCAGACAGGCCTCACTGAAGCTTTCTTT
abundance: .
v_gene: TRBV30
d_gene: .
j_gene: TRBJ1-1

CDR3aa: CASSLWAGAYEQYF
CDR3nt: TGTGCCAGCAGCCTTTGGGCGGGTGCCTACGAGCAGTACTTC
abundance: medium-sized
v_gene: TRBV6-2/TRBV6-3
d_gene: .
j_gene: TRBJ2-7

CDR3aa: CASSLGGDFQETQYF
CDR3nt: TGCGCCAGCAGCTTGGGGGGCGATTTCCAAGAGACCCAGTACTTC
abundance: many
v_gene: TRBV5-1
d_gene: .
j_gene: TRBJ2-5

CDR3aa: CASSFSLNQPQHF
CDR3nt: TGTGCCAGCAGTTTCAGCCTCAATCAGCCCCAGCATTTT
abundance: .
v_gene: TRBV12-3/TRBV12-4
d_gene: .
j_gene: TRBJ1-5

CDR3aa: CASSPSTGGYGYTF
CDR3nt: TGTGCCAGCAGCCCTTCGACAGGTGGCTATGGCTACACCTTC
abundance: few
v_gene: TRBV27
d_gene: .
j_gene: TRBJ1-2

CDR3aa: CASSLAQANDQYF
CDR3nt: TGTGCCAGCAGTTTAGCACAGGCGAACGATCAGTACTTC
abundance: few
v_gene: TRBV12-3/TRBV12-4
d_gene: .
j_gene: TRBJ2-7

CDR3aa: CASSWGYGDTQYF
CDR3nt: TGTGCCAGCAGTTGGGGGTACGGGGATACGCAGTATTTT
abundance: medium-sized
v_gene: TRBV27
d_gene: .
j_gene: TRBJ2-3

CDR3aa: CASSPRDSYEQYF
CDR3nt: TGTGCCAGCAGTCCCCGGGACAGCTACGAGCAGTACTTC
abundance: .
v_gene: TRBV6-1
d_gene: TRBD1
j_gene: TRBJ2-7

CDR3aa: CASREGGGSNQPQHF
CDR3nt: TGTGCCAGCAGAGAGGGGGGGGGAAGCAATCAGCCCCAGCATTTT
abundance: many
v_gene: TRBV28
d_gene: .
j_gene: TRBJ1-5

CDR3aa: CASSDYTGKAGELFF
CDR3nt: TGTGCCAGCAGTGACTATACAGGGAAGGCCGGGGAGCTGTTTTTT
abundance: .
v_gene: TRBV2
d_gene: .
j_gene: TRBJ2-2

CDR3aa: CASSYSETAYEQYF
CDR3nt: TGTGCCAGCAGTTACTCGGAGACAGCCTACGAGCAGTACTTC
abundance: medium-sized
v_gene: TRBV6-5
d_gene: .
j_gene: TRBJ2-7

CDR3aa: CASSFRTSGRGDTDTQYF
CDR3nt: TGTGCCAGCAGCTTTAGGACTAGCGGGAGGGGGGACACAGATACACAGTATTTT
abundance: few
v_gene: TRBV5-4
d_gene: TRBD2
j_gene: TRBJ2-3

CDR3aa: CASSEALRGGAKNIQYF
CDR3nt: TGTGCCAGCAGTGAAGCGCTTCGGGGTGGGGCCAAAAACATTCAGTACTTC
abundance: many
v_gene: TRBV2
d_gene: .
j_gene: TRBJ2-4

CDR3aa: CASSIGGGAGDTQYF
CDR3nt: TGTGCCAGTAGTATAGGGGGGGGGGCTGGAGATACGCAGTATTTT
abundance: many
v_gene: TRBV19
d_gene: .
j_gene: TRBJ2-3

CDR3aa: CASRGQGSAGELFF
CDR3nt: TGTGCCAGTAGGGGACAGGGGTCTGCCGGGGAGCTGTTTTTT
abundance: few
v_gene: TRBV19
d_gene: TRBD1
j_gene: TRBJ2-2

CDR3aa: CASSLSTGPNTQYF
CDR3nt: TGTGCCAGCAGTTTATCTACAGGGCCAAATACGCAGTATTTT
abundance: .
v_gene: TRBV27
d_gene: .
j_gene: TRBJ2-3

CDR3aa: CAISFPRVGGPEQYF
CDR3nt: TGTGCCATCAGTTTCCCCAGGGTAGGGGGGCCCGAGCAGTACTTC
abundance: few
v_gene: TRBV28
d_gene: .
j_gene: TRBJ2-7

CDR3aa: CANSLTGGVKVEQFF
CDR3nt: TGTGCCAACAGCTTAACCGGGGGCGTCAAGGTCGAGCAGTTCTTC
abundance: .
v_gene: TRBV7-9
d_gene: .
j_gene: TRBJ2-1

CDR3aa: CASSPPGGGYNEQFF
CDR3nt: TGTGCCAGCAGCCCTCCAGGGGGAGGTTACAATGAGCAGTTCTTC
abundance: many
v_gene: TRBV7-9
d_gene: .
j_gene: TRBJ2-1

CDR3aa: CASSGGLAGDEQFF
CDR3nt: TGTGCCAGCAGCGGAGGACTAGCGGGAGATGAGCAGTTCTTC
abundance: many
v_gene: TRBV7-6
d_gene: TRBD2
j_gene: TRBJ2-1

CDR3aa: CASSIDRLSGANVLTF
CDR3nt: TGTGCCAGTAGTATCGATAGATTGTCTGGGGCCAACGTCCTGACTTTC
abundance: .
v_gene: TRBV19
d_gene: .
j_gene: TRBJ2-6

CDR3aa: CASSDPGRQFSRTSTDTQYF
CDR3nt: TGTGCCAGCAGTGATCCGGGACGGCAATTCTCTAGAACTAGCACAGATACGCAGTATTTT
abundance: many
v_gene: TRBV2
d_gene: .
j_gene: TRBJ2-3

CDR3aa: CASSLGTVSNQPQHF
CDR3nt: TGTGCCAGCTCACTCGGGACAGTTAGCAATCAGCCCCAGCATTTT
abundance: .
v_gene: TRBV18
d_gene: TRBD1
j_gene: TRBJ1-5

CDR3aa: CASSTYDWGGTEAFF
CDR3nt: TGTGCCAGCAGTACATATGACTGGGGGGGAACTGAAGCTTTCTTT
abundance: few
v_gene: TRBV28
d_gene: .
j_gene: TRBJ1-1

CDR3aa: CATSASGGRQPQHF
CDR3nt: TGTGCCACCTCTGCCTCGGGGGGACGGCAGCCCCAGCATTTT
abundance: .
v_gene: TRBV15
d_gene: .
j_gene: TRBJ1-5

CDR3aa: CASTLGQGRTYEQYF
CDR3nt: TGTGCCAGCACCCTAGGACAGGGGCGAACCTACGAGCAGTACTTC
abundance: many
v_gene: TRBV7-9
d_gene: TRBD1
j_gene: TRBJ2-7

CDR3aa: CASSWGQAYEQYF
CDR3nt: TGTGCCAGCAGTTGGGGACAGGCCTACGAGCAGTACTTC
abundance: medium-sized
v_gene: TRBV27
d_gene: TRBD1
j_gene: TRBJ2-7

CDR3aa: CASGDSPTYEQYF
CDR3nt: TGTGCCAGTGGGGACAGCCCCACCTACGAGCAGTACTTC
abundance: .
v_gene: TRBV19
d_gene: TRBD1
j_gene: TRBJ2-7

CDR3aa: CASSIGTSGGLFDGANVLTF
CDR3nt: TGTGCCAGTAGTATAGGTACTAGCGGGGGGCTTTTTGATGGGGCCAACGTCCTGACTTTC
abundance: .
v_gene: TRBV19
d_gene: TRBD2
j_gene: TRBJ2-6

CDR3aa: CASSPGLAGGRMETQYF
CDR3nt: TGCGCCAGCAGCCCGGGACTAGCGGGGGGGCGTATGGAGACCCAGTACTTC
abundance: .
v_gene: TRBV5-1
d_gene: TRBD2
j_gene: TRBJ2-5

CDR3aa: CAWGLAGGYNEQFF
CDR3nt: TGTGCCTGGGGACTAGCGGGAGGTTACAATGAGCAGTTCTTC
abundance: few
v_gene: TRBV30
d_gene: TRBD2
j_gene: TRBJ2-1

CDR3aa: CASSVTTGFSYEQYF
CDR3nt: TGTGCCAGCAGCGTAACGACAGGGTTTTCGTACGAGCAGTACTTC
abundance: many
v_gene: TRBV7-2
d_gene: TRBD1
j_gene: TRBJ2-7

CDR3aa: CASSPDLTGTGGREQYF
CDR3nt: TGTGCCAGCAGCCCTGATCTGACCGGGACTGGGGGTCGGGAGCAGTACTTC
abundance: few
v_gene: TRBV5-8
d_gene: .
j_gene: TRBJ2-7

CDR3aa: CASGHGQGIHEQYF
CDR3nt: TGTGCCAGCGGGCACGGACAGGGGATCCACGAGCAGTACTTC
abundance: medium-sized
v_gene: TRBV28
d_gene: TRBD1
j_gene: TRBJ2-7

CDR3aa: CATNPGGTSGSEQYF
CDR3nt: TGTGCCACCAATCCAGGCGGGACTAGCGGGAGCGAGCAGTACTTC
abundance: .
v_gene: TRBV19
d_gene: TRBD2
j_gene: TRBJ2-7

CDR3aa: CASSFTGNTEAFF
CDR3nt: TGTGCCAGCAGTTTTACGGGGAACACTGAAGCTTTCTTT
abundance: many
v_gene: TRBV28
d_gene: .
j_gene: TRBJ1-1